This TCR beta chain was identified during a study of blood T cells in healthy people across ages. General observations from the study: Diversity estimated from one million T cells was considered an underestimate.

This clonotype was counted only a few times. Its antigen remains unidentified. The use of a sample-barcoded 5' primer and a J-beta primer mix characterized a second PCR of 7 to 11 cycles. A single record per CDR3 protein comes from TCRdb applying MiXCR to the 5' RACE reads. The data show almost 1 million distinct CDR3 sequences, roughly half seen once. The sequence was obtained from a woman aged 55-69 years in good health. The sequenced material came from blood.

The CDR3 coding sequence is TGCAGTGCCGTTCGGCTAACTGGCACAGATACGCAGTATTTT. It is translated as CSAVRLTGTDTQYF. J is TRBJ2-3 and V is TRBV20-1; D is unresolved. There are 14 residues in the CDR3. Trimming took off 6 bases at V and 1 base at J, with 14 bases between the two ends. Germline-derived CDR1 and CDR2 are DFQATT and SNEGSKA (reference sequence).